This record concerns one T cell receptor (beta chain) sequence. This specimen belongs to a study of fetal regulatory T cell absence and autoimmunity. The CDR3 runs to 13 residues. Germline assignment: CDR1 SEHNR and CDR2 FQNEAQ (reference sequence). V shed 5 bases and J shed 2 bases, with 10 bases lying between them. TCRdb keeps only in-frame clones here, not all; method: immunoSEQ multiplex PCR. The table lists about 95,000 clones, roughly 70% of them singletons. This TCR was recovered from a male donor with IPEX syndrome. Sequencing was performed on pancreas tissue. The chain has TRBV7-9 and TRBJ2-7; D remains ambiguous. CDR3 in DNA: TGTGCCAGCAGCCCCTGGTACCCCTACGAGCAGTACTTC. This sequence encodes CASSPWYPYEQYF.